The subject of this entry is one T cell receptor (beta chain). The entry originates in a study of blood T cell repertoires in COVID-19. In the study overall: Samples came from the United States, Italy and Spain, spanning acute and convalescent COVID-19. T cells, B-cell-depleted T cells, or PBMCs provided the cDNA or gDNA that served as material.

Deletions cut 7 bases from V and 2 bases from J, with 16 bases between. The CDR3 has 15 amino acids. Germline V lookup: CDR1 MDHEN, CDR2 SYDVKM. In the authors' methods: Amplifying reference gene primers gave estimates of nucleated cell counts. Assay: immunoSEQ multiplex PCR; the TCRdb copy retains only in-frame clones and omits some. That table furnishes V, J and clone size, whereas the DNA furnished D and trimming. The repertoire has some 230,000 clones, around 83% of them found once; the top ten carry 6% to 9.5%. This TCR derives from a woman aged 45-59 years with acute or convalescent COVID-19. The chain employs TRBV28 and TRBJ2-3; weak D call: TRBD2 (7 bases). Sample: peripheral blood. This chain's CDR3 is CASTIGGADTDTQYF. CDR3 in DNA: TGTGCCAGCACCATTGGGGGGGCCGACACAGATACGCAGTATTTT.